Detailed here is one TCR beta chain. The data originate from a study of response to subunit inactivated influenza vaccine. The CDR3 loop spans 11 amino acids. V was shortened by 4 bases and J by 3 bases, with 7 bases between the two germline ends. CDR1 and CDR2 (germline): DFQATT, SNEGSKA (reference sequence). TCRdb analysed the RT-PCR reads with MiXCR anew, one entry per CDR3 protein. The data show more than 700,000 distinct CDR3 sequences, over 20% seen once. This chain connects TRBV20-1 to TRBJ2-7; D is uncertain. The sequences come from PBMCs from blood, collected more than 4 days after vaccination. The sequence was obtained from a man in his fifties who received an inactivated influenza vaccine. The chain's CDR3 is CSAIWSYEQYF. The CDR3 DNA follows: TGCAGTGCTATCTGGAGCTACGAGCAGTACTTC.